The 6 T cell receptor beta chains below all came from one sample that was sequenced in a study of blood T cell repertoires in COVID-19. Only in-frame clones appear in the TCRdb table, and some are missing; sequencing was by immunoSEQ multiplex PCR. The sample contains under 300,000 clones, 88% of which appear only once. Source material: PBMCs or T cells enriched from blood (not recorded which). The receptors derive from a woman in her thirties or forties with acute COVID-19.

The CDR3 here is CASSPLGLAGTDTQYF. In nucleotides, the CDR3 is TGTGCCAGCTCACCGTTGGGACTAGCTGGGACAGATACGCAGTATTTT. The chain has TRBV18 and TRBJ2-3; 9 nucleotides match TRBD2. This CDR3 is 16 amino acids long. Germline V CDR1 and CDR2: KGHSH, LQKENI. Trimming at V came to 3 bases and at J to 3 bases, leaving 7 bases not matched to a gene.

The rearrangement joins TRBV4-2 to TRBJ2-1; 7 nucleotides agree with TRBD2. With 3 bases clipped from V and 13 bases from J, the junction kept 15 bases outside the gene matches. CDR1 LGHNA and CDR2 YNFKEQ come from the germline V gene. This CDR3 is 15 amino acids long. CDR3: CASSHQLEGRLAQFF. The CDR3 DNA reads as TGTGCCAGCAGCCATCAGTTGGAAGGAAGACTAGCTCAGTTCTTC.

The chain couples TRBV4-2 to TRBJ1-6; D not certain. The CDR3 is 13 residues long. Germline loops: CDR1 LGHNA, CDR2 YNFKEQ. V shed 1 base and J shed 8 bases, with 6 bases lying between them. This chain's CDR3 is CASSQGRDSPLHF. The DNA of the CDR3 is TGTGCCAGCAGCCAAGGGAGGGATTCACCCCTCCACTTT.

The J gene is TRBJ2-2, the V gene TRBV10-3; TRBD1 agrees at 8 bases. The CDR3 length is 15 residues. Germline loops: CDR1 ENHRY, CDR2 SYGVKD. V was clipped by 5 bases and J by 1 base; unmatched bases: 3. This CDR3 is CAISFTGGNTGELFF. The CDR3 DNA follows: TGTGCCATCAGTTTTACAGGGGGGAACACCGGGGAGCTGTTTTTT.

A few counts support this clone. In nucleotides, the CDR3 is TGTGCCAGTAGTACTCCGTTCGGTTATAGCAATCAGCCCCAGCATTTT. It translates to CASSTPFGYSNQPQHF. The chain links TRBV19 to TRBJ1-5; D not certain. Looked up from germline, CDR1 is LNHDA and CDR2 is SQIVND (reference sequence). There are 16 residues in the CDR3. Trimming cost V 4 bases and J 0 bases, with 13 bases left between them.

This clone was observed a single time. The chain links TRBV9 to TRBJ1-1; D remains ambiguous. CDR1 and CDR2 (germline): SGDLS, YYNGEE. CDR3 length equals 14 residues. Trimming cost V 2 bases and J 4 bases, with 12 bases left between them. The chain's CDR3 is CASSVRIQVTEAFF. The CDR3 coding sequence is TGTGCCAGCAGCGTGAGAATCCAGGTCACTGAAGCTTTCTTT. Full variable domain (outside the CDR3, taken from reference TRBV9 and TRBJ1-1): DSGVTQTPKHLITATGQRVTLRCSPRSGDLSVYWYQQSLDQGLQFLIQYYNGEERAKGNILERFSAQQFPDLHSELNLSSLELGDSALYFCASSVRIQVTEAFFGQGTRLTVV.